What follows are 3 T cell receptor beta chains derived from one specimen sequenced in a study of cytomegalovirus exposure and HLA in healthy donors (dated by TCRdb to 2015 to 2018). The library was prepared using the immunoSEQ multiplex PCR assay. A mixture of 60 forward primers for TCR Vbeta segments and 13 reverse primers for TCR Jbeta segments was used in the multiplex PCR. Entries here come from immuneACCESS through TCRdb and include only in-frame sequences with V and J called. Some clones fail to appear in such tables; in the studies checked, an unresolved V gene covers under half of the shortfall, and the cause of the remainder is unknown. Across this sample there are about 150,000 clones, with around 84% seen only once. The top ten hold 1.9% of the sample. Material: PBMCs. The receptor source for this set is a young man in good health and CMV-seronegative.

The rearrangement uses TRBV7-3 and TRBJ2-1; 11 bases match TRBD1. This CDR3 has 12 residues. Germline V lookup: CDR1 SGHTA, CDR2 FQGTGA. V gave up 5 bases and J gave up 14 bases; unmatched junction bases: 5. DNA of the CDR3: TGTGCCAGCAGCACTCGGACAGGGGGCAAGTTCTTC. The encoded protein is CASSTRTGGKFF.

The V and J genes are TRBV13 and TRBJ1-1; 12 nucleotides align to TRBD1. V shed 5 bases and J 3 bases; nucleotides not matched to a gene: 7. The CDR3 is made up of 16 amino acids. The germline V gene has CDR1 PRHDT and CDR2 FYEKMQ (reference sequence). CDR3 in DNA: TGTGCCAGCAGCCCCCCGGGACAGGGGGCCGACACTGAAGCTTTCTTT. This codes for CASSPPGQGADTEAFF.

The chain employs TRBV9 and TRBJ2-7; 9 bases match TRBD1. The trim removed 3 bases at V and 6 bases at J, leaving 10 bases unmatched. CDR1 and CDR2 (germline): SGDLS, YYNGEE. CDR3 length: 15 residues. CDR3 loop: CASSEGTGFLGEQYF. As DNA, the CDR3 is TGTGCCAGCAGCGAAGGGACAGGGTTCCTTGGCGAGCAGTACTTC.